This is a list of T cell receptor beta chains from one sample in a study of Graves' ophthalmopathy and Graves' hyperthyroidism. In TCRdb, the multiplex PCR reads were re-called with MiXCR into one record per CDR3 protein. Of about 740,000 distinct CDR3 sequences in the sample, around 40% were seen once. The specimen sequenced was peripheral blood. These receptors all come from an adult man with Graves' ophthalmopathy. Both conserved end residues are part of each CDR3. D genes are given only for firm matches. Clone size is shown for a subset of rows, as once, few, many or a class of expanded clone.

NA	TRBV19	many	TRBJ1-4	CASSTRTDNEKLFF	TGTGCCAGTAGTACCAGGACGGATAATGAAAAACTGTTTTTT
TRBD2	TRBV7-2	NA	TRBJ2-5	CASRAPATSGGQETQYF	TGTGCCAGCAGGGCCCCGGCGACTAGCGGGGGCCAAGAGACCCAGTACTTC
TRBD2	TRBV2	NA	TRBJ2-2	CASKSGGTGELFF	TGTGCCAGCAAGAGCGGGGGAACCGGGGAGCTGTTTTTT
TRBD2	TRBV6-5	many	TRBJ2-7	CASSSSGRKDEQYF	TGTGCCAGCAGTTCTAGCGGGAGAAAGGACGAGCAGTACTTC
TRBD2	TRBV7-3	NA	TRBJ2-5	CASKQAGGFQETQYF	TGTGCCAGCAAACAAGCGGGGGGTTTCCAAGAGACCCAGTACTTC
NA	TRBV2	NA	TRBJ1-5	CASRNGRTNQPQHF	TGTGCCAGCAGAAACGGCAGGACCAATCAGCCCCAGCATTTT
NA	TRBV9	NA	TRBJ1-1	CASSVRPEVDTEAFF	TGTGCCAGCAGCGTTCGGCCCGAGGTGGACACTGAAGCTTTCTTT
TRBD1	TRBV29-1	NA	TRBJ1-2	CSVEAGTEDGYTF	TGCAGCGTTGAGGCCGGGACAGAAGATGGCTACACCTTC
NA	TRBV29-1	many	TRBJ2-5	CSVTTQTSWETQYF	TGCAGCGTTACGACCCAGACATCCTGGGAGACCCAGTACTTC
NA	TRBV25-1	few	TRBJ2-2	CASSEHHFGELFF	TGTGCCAGCAGTGAACACCATTTTGGGGAGCTGTTTTTT
TRBD2	TRBV7-9	NA	TRBJ2-7	CASSLAGGRHEQYF	TGTGCCAGCAGCTTAGCGGGAGGGAGGCACGAGCAGTACTTC
NA	TRBV11-1	few	TRBJ2-5	CASSLGQAQTQYF	TGTGCCAGCAGCTTAGGACAGGCCCAGACCCAGTACTTC
NA	TRBV29-1	few	TRBJ2-7	CSVASGFSGVLHEQYF	TGCAGCGTTGCCTCAGGTTTTTCGGGGGTCCTCCACGAGCAGTACTTC
NA	TRBV24-1	once	TRBJ1-5	CASALISGINQPQHF	TGTGCCAGCGCCCTCATTTCGGGGATAAATCAGCCCCAGCATTTT
TRBD1	TRBV6-5	NA	TRBJ1-2	CASSETWTGGRGYTF	TGTGCCAGCAGTGAAACTTGGACAGGGGGAAGGGGCTACACCTTC
NA	TRBV10-2	once	TRBJ1-5	CASSEAWRNQPQHF	TGCGCCAGCAGTGAGGCCTGGCGCAATCAGCCCCAGCATTTT
NA	TRBV7-2	NA	TRBJ1-1	CASSLGGGLREAFF	TGTGCCAGCAGCTTAGGGGGGGGGCTACGGGAAGCTTTCTTT
NA	TRBV29-1	NA	TRBJ1-3	CSVEDPEHSSGNTIYF	TGCAGCGTTGAAGACCCCGAACACAGCTCTGGAAACACCATATATTTT
NA	TRBV20-1	NA	TRBJ2-6	CSAREGGPSSGANVLTF	TGCAGTGCTAGAGAGGGGGGCCCCAGCTCTGGGGCCAACGTCCTGACTTTC
NA	TRBV24-1	NA	TRBJ2-3	CATSDLRSRTSTDTQYF	TGTGCCACCAGTGATTTGCGATCCAGAACCAGCACAGATACGCAGTATTTT
TRBD1	TRBV10-3	NA	TRBJ2-5	CAIRTGGELEYF	TGTGCCATCAGGACAGGGGGGGAGCTCGAGTACTTC
NA	TRBV15	NA	TRBJ2-5	CAWRKGLGRARTQYF	TGTGCCTGGAGGAAGGGCCTCGGACGGGCGCGGACCCAGTACTTC
NA	TRBV12-3/TRBV12-4	few	TRBJ1-1	CASSLRRSTEAFF	TGTGCCAGCAGTTTAAGGCGTAGCACTGAAGCTTTCTTT
TRBD1	TRBV25-1	NA	TRBJ1-4	CASRETGGNEKLFF	TGTGCCAGCAGGGAGACAGGGGGAAATGAAAAACTGTTTTTT
NA	TRBV19	once	TRBJ2-7	CANTDRNQKETYEQYF	TGTGCCAACACGGACAGAAATCAAAAAGAAACCTACGAGCAGTACTTC
TRBD1	TRBV10-2	NA	TRBJ2-7	CASRKGQVLSYEQYF	TGTGCCAGCAGAAAGGGACAGGTCCTTTCCTACGAGCAGTACTTC
NA	TRBV29-1	NA	TRBJ2-5	CSVGRQYETQYF	TGCAGCGTTGGACGACAGTACGAGACCCAGTACTTC
NA	TRBV5-1	NA	TRBJ2-7	CASSGARGELSEQYF	TGCGCCAGCAGCGGGGCCCGCGGGGAATTGAGCGAGCAGTACTTC
NA	TRBV2	NA	TRBJ2-5	CASSGVGRSQPQYF	TGTGCCAGCAGTGGGGTAGGGCGAAGTCAGCCCCAGTACTTC
NA	TRBV29-1	few	TRBJ2-3	CSLFGREGTDTQYF	TGCAGTTTGTTTGGCAGGGAGGGCACAGATACGCAGTATTTT
NA	TRBV6-4	NA	TRBJ2-6	CASSPRVRPSVLTF	TGTGCCAGCAGCCCAAGGGTCAGGCCTAGCGTCCTGACTTTC
NA	TRBV6-6	NA	TRBJ2-7	CASMPDSYEQYF	TGTGCCAGCATGCCGGATTCATACGAGCAGTACTTC
TRBD1	TRBV7-2	few	TRBJ2-5	CASSASTGRETQYF	TGTGCCAGCAGCGCCTCGACAGGGCGAGAGACCCAGTACTTC
NA	TRBV7-9	NA	TRBJ1-2	CASSLIWQGNYGYTF	TGTGCCAGCAGCTTGATCTGGCAGGGGAACTATGGCTACACCTTC
NA	TRBV30	few	TRBJ1-5	CAWSDRNNQPQHF	TGTGCCTGGAGCGACAGGAACAATCAGCCCCAGCATTTT
NA	TRBV4-3	NA	TRBJ2-2	CASSQVAAGELFF	TGCGCCAGCAGCCAAGTCGCGGCCGGGGAGCTGTTTTTT
NA	TRBV20-1	few	TRBJ2-5	CSVAGYARETQYF	TGCAGTGTTGCGGGATATGCTCGGGAGACCCAGTACTTC
TRBD1	TRBV25-1	many	TRBJ2-2	CASSFPPDRTGELFF	TGTGCCAGCAGTTTCCCCCCGGACAGGACCGGGGAGCTGTTTTTT
TRBD1	TRBV5-4	NA	TRBJ2-5	CASSQGQGGRPGETQYF	TGTGCCAGCAGCCAGGGACAGGGTGGTAGGCCTGGCGAGACCCAGTACTTC
NA	TRBV7-2	NA	TRBJ1-1	CAGSLASGWPEAFF	TGTGCCGGCAGCTTGGCTTCTGGGTGGCCTGAAGCTTTCTTT
NA	TRBV12-3/TRBV12-4	once	TRBJ1-2	CASKGVGGYTF	TGTGCCAGCAAGGGGGTGGGGGGCTACACCTTC
TRBD2	TRBV6-6	few	TRBJ2-7	CASSPQLTSGTSHEQYF	TGTGCCAGCAGTCCCCAGTTGACTAGCGGGACCAGCCACGAGCAGTACTTC
NA	TRBV9	NA	TRBJ1-5	CASSGRRAGNQPQHF	TGTGCCAGCAGTGGGCGGAGGGCCGGTAATCAGCCCCAGCATTTT
TRBD1	TRBV9	NA	TRBJ2-5	CASSVAPDRGETQYF	TGTGCCAGCAGCGTAGCCCCAGACAGGGGAGAGACCCAGTACTTC
NA	TRBV7-9	NA	TRBJ1-2	CASSLDFAAGIGGYTF	TGTGCCAGCAGCTTAGACTTCGCGGCAGGGATTGGAGGCTACACCTTC
NA	TRBV12-3/TRBV12-4	many	TRBJ1-1	CASMKRGNTEAFF	TGTGCCAGCATGAAAAGGGGGAACACTGAAGCTTTCTTT
TRBD1	TRBV7-8	many	TRBJ1-2	CASSPRTGGFVGYTF	TGTGCCAGCAGCCCACGGACAGGGGGCTTTGTTGGCTACACCTTC
TRBD1	TRBV7-9	few	TRBJ1-1	CASSLSRGGSEAFF	TGTGCCAGCAGCTTGTCCCGAGGGGGCTCTGAAGCTTTCTTT